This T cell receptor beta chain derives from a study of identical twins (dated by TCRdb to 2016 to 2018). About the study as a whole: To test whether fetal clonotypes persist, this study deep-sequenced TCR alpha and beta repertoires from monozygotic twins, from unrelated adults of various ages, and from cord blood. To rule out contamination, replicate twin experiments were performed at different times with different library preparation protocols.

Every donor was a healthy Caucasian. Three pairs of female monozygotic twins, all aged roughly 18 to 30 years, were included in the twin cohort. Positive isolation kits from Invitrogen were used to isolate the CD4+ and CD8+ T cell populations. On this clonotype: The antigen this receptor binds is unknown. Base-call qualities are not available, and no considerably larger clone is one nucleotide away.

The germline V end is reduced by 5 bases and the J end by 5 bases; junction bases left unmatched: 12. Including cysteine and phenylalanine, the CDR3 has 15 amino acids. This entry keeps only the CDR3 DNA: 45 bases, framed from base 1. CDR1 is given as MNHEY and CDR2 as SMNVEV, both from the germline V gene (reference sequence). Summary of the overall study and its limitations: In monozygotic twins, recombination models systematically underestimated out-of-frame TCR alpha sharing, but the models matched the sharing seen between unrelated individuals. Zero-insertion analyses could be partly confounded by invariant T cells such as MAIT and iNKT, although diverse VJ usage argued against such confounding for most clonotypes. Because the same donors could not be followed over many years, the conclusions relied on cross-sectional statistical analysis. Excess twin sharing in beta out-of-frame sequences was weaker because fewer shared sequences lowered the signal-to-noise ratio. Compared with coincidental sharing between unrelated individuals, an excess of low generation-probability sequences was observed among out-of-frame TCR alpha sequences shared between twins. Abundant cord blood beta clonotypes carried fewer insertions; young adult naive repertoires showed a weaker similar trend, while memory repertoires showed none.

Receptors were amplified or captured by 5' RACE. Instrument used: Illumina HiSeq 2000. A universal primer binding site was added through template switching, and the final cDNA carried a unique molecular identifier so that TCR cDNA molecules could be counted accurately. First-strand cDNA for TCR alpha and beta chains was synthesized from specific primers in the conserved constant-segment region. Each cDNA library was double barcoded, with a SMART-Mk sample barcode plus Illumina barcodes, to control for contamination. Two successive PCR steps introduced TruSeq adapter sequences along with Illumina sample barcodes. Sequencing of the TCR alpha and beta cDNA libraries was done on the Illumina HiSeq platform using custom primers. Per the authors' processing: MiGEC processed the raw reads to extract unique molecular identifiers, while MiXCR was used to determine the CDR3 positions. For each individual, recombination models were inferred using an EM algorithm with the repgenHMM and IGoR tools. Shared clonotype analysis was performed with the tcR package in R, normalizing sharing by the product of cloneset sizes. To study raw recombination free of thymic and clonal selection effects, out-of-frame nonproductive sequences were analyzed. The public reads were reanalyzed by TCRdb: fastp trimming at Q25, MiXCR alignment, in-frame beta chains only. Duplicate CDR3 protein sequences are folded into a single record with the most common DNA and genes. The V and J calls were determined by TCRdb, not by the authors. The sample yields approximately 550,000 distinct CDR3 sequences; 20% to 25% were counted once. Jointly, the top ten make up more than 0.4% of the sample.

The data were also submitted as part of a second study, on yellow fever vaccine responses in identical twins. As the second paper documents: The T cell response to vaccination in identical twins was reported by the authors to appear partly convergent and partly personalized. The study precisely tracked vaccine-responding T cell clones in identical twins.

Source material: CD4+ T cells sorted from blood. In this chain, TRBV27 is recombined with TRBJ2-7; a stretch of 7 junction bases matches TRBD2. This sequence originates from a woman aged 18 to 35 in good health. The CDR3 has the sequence CASSPLGGSLDEQYF. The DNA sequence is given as TGTGCCAGCAGTCCCTTGGGCGGGAGTCTCGACGAGCAGTACTTC.